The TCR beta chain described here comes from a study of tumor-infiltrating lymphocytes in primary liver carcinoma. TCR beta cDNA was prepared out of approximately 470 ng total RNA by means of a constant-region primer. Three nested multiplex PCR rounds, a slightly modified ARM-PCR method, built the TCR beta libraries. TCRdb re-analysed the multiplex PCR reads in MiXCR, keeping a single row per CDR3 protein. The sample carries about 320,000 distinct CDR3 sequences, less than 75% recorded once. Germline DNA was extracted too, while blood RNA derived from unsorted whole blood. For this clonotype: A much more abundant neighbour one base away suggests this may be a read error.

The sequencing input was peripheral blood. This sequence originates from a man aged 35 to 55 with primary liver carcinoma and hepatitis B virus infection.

CDR3 in DNA: TGTGCCAGCACCCTCGGACAGGTCGATGGCTACCCCTTC. Its protein product is CASTLGQVDGYPF. J is TRBJ1-2 and V is TRBV6-2 or TRBV6-3; 7 bases fit TRBD1. Germline V gene data show CDR1 as MNHEY and CDR2 as SVGEGT. This CDR3 is 13 amino acids long.